This record concerns one T cell receptor beta chain sequence. This sample is part of a study of blood T cell repertoires in COVID-19. Germline CDR1 reads MNHEY; CDR2 reads SVGEGT. The CDR3 contains 13 residues. V gave up 4 bases and J gave up 5 bases; unmatched junction bases: 3. Profiling relied on immunoSEQ multiplex PCR, and the TCRdb table lists in-frame clones only, not all of them. This table holds over 120,000 clones, over 85% found once. This receptor was obtained from a human donor in a cohort sampled during active COVID-19. Sequenced material: peripheral blood. This chain links TRBV6-2 or TRBV6-3 with TRBJ2-5, with 8 bases fitting TRBD1. The CDR3 here is CASSSGQGETQYF. CDR3 sequence (DNA): TGTGCCAGCAGTTCCGGACAGGGCGAGACCCAGTACTTC.